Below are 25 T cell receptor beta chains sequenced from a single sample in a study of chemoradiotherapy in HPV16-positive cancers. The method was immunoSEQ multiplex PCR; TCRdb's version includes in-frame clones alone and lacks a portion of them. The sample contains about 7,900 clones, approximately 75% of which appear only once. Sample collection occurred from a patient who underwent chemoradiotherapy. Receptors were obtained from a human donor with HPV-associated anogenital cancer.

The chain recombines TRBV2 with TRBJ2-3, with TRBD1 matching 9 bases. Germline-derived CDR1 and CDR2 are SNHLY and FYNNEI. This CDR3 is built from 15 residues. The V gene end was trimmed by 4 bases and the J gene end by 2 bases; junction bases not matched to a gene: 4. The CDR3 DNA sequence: TGTGCCAGCAGTGCCGGGACAGGGTACACAGATACGCAGTATTTT. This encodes CASSAGTGYTDTQYF.

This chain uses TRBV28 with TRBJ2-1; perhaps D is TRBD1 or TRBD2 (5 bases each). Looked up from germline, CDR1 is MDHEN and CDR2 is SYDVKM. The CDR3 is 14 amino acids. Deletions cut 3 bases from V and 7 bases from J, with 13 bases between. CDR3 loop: CASSFGVQVNEQFF. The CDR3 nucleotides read TGTGCCAGCAGTTTCGGGGTACAGGTGAATGAGCAGTTCTTC.

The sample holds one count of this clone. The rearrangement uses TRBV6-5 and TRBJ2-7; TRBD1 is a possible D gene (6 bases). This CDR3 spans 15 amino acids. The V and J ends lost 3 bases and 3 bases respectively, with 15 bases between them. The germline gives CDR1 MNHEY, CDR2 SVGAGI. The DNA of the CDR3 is TGTGCCAGCAGTTATGATTCAGGGGAAGGCTACGAGCAGTACTTC. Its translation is CASSYDSGEGYEQYF.

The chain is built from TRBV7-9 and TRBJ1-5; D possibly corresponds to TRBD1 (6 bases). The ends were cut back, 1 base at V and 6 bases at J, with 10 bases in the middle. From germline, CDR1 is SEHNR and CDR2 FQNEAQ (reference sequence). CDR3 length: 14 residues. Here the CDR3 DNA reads TGTGCCAGCAGCTTAGGGGGGCTTGGTCAGCCCCAGCATTTT. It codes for CASSLGGLGQPQHF.

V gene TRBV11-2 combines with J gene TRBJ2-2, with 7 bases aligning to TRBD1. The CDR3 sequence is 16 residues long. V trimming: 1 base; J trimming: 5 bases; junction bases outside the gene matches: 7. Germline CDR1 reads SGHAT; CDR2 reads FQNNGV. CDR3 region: CASSLGTGVGTGELFF. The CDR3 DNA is TGTGCCAGCAGCTTAGGTACAGGGGTAGGGACCGGGGAGCTGTTTTTT.

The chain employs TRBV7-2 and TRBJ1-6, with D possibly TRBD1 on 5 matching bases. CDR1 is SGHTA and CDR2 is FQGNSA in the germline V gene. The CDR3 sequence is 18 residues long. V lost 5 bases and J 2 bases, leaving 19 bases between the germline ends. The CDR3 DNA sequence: TGTGCCAGCAGCCAGGCCGGGAATCTGGGGGCCTATAATTCACCCCTCCACTTT. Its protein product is CASSQAGNLGAYNSPLHF.

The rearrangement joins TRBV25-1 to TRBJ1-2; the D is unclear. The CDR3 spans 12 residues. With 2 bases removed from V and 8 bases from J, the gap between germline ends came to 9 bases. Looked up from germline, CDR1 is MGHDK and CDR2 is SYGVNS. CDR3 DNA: TGTGCCAGCAGTGAAGCCCCAGACGGCTACACCTTC. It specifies CASSEAPDGYTF.

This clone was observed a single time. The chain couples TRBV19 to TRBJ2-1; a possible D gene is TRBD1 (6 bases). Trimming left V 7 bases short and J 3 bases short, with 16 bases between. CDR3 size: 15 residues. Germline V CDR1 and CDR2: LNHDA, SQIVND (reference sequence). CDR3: CASMNRALNYNEQFF. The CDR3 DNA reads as TGTGCCAGTATGAACAGGGCCCTAAACTACAATGAGCAGTTCTTC. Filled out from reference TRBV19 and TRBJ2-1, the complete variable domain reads DGGITQSPKYLFRKEGQNVTLSCEQNLNHDAMYWYRQDPGQGLRLIYYSQIVNDFQKGDIAEGYSVSREKKESFPLTVTSAQKNPTAFYLCASMNRALNYNEQFFGPGTRLTVL.

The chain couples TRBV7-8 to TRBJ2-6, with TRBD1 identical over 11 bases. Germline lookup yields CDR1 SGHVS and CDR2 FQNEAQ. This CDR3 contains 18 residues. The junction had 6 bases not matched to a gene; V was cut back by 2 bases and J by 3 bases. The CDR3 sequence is CASSLPGQGALGANVLTF. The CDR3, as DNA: TGTGCCAGCAGCTTACCCGGACAGGGGGCGCTTGGGGCCAACGTCCTGACTTTC.

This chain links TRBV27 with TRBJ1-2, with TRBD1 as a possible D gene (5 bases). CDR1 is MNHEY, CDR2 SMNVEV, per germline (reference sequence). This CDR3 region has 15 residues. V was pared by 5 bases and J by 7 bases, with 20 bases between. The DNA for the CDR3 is TGTGCCAGCAGTGGGGGGGGAGACCGGTTAGGTGGCTACACCTTC. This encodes CASSGGGDRLGGYTF.

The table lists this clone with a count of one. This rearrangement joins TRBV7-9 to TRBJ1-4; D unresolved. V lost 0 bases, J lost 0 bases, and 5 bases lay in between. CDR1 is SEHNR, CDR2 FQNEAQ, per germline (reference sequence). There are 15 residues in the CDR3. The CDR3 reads CASSLAHPTNEKLFF. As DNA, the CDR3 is TGTGCCAGCAGCTTAGCACATCCAACTAATGAAAAACTGTTTTTT.

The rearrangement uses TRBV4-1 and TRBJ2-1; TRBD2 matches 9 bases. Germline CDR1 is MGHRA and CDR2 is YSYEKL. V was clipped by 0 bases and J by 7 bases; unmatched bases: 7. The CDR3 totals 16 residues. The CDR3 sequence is CASSQDPAGGQNEQFF. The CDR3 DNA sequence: TGCGCCAGCAGCCAAGATCCAGCGGGGGGACAGAATGAGCAGTTCTTC.

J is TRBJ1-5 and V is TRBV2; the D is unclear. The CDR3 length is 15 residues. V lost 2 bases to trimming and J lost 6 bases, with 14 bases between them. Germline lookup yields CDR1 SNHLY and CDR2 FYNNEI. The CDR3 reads CASSERGLASQPQHF. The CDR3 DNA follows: TGTGCCAGCAGTGAACGAGGGTTAGCGAGTCAGCCCCAGCATTTT.

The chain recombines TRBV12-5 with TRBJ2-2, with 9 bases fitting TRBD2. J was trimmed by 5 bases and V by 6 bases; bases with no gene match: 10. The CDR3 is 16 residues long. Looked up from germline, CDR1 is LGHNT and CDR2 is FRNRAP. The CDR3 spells CASGHSGSGSTGELFF. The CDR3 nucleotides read TGTGCTAGTGGACATAGCGGGAGTGGTAGTACCGGGGAGCTGTTTTTT.

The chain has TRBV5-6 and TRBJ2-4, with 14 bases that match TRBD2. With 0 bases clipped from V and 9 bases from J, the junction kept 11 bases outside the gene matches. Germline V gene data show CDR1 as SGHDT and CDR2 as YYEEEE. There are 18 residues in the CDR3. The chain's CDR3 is CASSLVVGTSGSLGIQYF. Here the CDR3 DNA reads TGTGCCAGCAGCTTGGTCGTTGGGACTAGCGGGAGTCTCGGCATTCAGTACTTC.

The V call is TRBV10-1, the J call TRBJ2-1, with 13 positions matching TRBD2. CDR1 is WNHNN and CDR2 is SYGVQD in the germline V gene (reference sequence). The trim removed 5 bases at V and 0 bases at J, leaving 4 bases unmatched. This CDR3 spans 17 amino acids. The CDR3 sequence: CASSRGLAGSSYNEQFF. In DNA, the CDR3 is TGCGCCAGCAGTAGGGGACTAGCGGGGAGCTCCTACAATGAGCAGTTCTTC.

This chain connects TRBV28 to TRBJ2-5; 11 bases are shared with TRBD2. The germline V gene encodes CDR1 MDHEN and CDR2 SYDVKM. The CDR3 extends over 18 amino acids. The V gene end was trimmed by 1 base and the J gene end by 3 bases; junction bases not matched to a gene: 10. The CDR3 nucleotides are TGTGCCAGCAGTTTATTGGGCAGAACGACTAGCGGGGAAGAGACCCAGTACTTC. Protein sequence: CASSLLGRTTSGEETQYF. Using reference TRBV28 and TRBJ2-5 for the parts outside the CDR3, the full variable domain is DVKVTQSSRYLVKRTGEKVFLECVQDMDHENMFWYRQDPGLGLRLIYFSYDVKMKEKGDIPEGYSVSREKKERFSLILESASTNQTSMYLCASSLLGRTTSGEETQYFGPGTRLLVL.

The CDR3 sequence is CASSPGSGVYNEQFF. CDR3 bases: TGTGCCAGCAGCCCGGGGAGCGGCGTCTACAATGAGCAGTTCTTC. The gene calls are TRBV27 and TRBJ2-1; a weak D match, TRBD2 (5 bases). Trimming took off 6 bases at V and 3 bases at J, with 15 bases between the two ends. The CDR3 has 15 residues. CDR1 MNHEY and CDR2 SMNVEV come from the germline V gene (reference sequence).

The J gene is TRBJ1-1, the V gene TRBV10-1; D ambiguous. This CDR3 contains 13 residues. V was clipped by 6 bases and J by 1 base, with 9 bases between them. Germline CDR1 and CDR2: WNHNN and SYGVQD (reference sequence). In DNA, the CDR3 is TGCGCCAGCAGCCTGAACAGGAACACTGAAGCTTTCTTT. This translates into CASSLNRNTEAFF.

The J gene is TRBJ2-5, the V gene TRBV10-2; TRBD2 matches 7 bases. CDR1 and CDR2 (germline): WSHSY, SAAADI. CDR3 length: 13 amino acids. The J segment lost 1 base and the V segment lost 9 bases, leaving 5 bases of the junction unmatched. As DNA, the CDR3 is TGCGCCAGTGGGGAGGGGCGCCAAGAGACCCAGTACTTC. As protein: CASGEGRQETQYF.

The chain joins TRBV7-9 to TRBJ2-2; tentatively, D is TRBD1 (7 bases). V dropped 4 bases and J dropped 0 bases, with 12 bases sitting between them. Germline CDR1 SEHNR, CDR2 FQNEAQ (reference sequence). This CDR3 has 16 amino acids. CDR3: CASSSAGQSNTGELFF. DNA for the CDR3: TGTGCCAGCAGCTCTGCGGGACAGTCGAACACCGGGGAGCTGTTTTTT.

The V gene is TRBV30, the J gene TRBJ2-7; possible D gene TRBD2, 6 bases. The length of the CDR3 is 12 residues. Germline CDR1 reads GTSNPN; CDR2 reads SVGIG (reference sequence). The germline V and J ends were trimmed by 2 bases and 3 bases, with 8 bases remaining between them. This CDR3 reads CAWSPGSYEQYF. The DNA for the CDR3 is TGTGCCTGGAGTCCCGGGAGCTACGAGCAGTACTTC.

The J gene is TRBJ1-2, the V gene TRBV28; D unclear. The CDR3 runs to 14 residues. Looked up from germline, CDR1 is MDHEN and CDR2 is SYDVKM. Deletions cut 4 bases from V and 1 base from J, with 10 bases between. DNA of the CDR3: TGTGCCAGCAGTTCATCTCCTCTTAACTATGGCTACACCTTC. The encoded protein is CASSSSPLNYGYTF.

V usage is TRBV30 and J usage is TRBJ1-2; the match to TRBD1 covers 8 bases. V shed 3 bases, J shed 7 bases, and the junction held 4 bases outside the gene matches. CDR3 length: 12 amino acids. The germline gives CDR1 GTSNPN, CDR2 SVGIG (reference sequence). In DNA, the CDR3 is TGTGCCTGGAGCCAGGGGGCTGGTGGCTACACCTTC. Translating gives CAWSQGAGGYTF.

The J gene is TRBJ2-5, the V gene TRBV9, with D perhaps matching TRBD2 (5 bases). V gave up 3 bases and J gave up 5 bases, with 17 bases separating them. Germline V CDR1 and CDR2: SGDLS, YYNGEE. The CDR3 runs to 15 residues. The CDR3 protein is CASSGGGVSGETQYF. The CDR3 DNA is TGTGCCAGCAGCGGAGGAGGCGTCAGTGGTGAGACCCAGTACTTC.